This T cell receptor (beta chain) was obtained from a study of cytomegalovirus exposure and HLA in healthy donors. J gave up 2 bases and V 3 bases, and 9 bases lay outside the gene matches. The CDR3 length is 16 residues. In germline, CDR1 is MGHRA, CDR2 YSYEKL. Amplification used 60 Vbeta primers and 13 Jbeta primers. The table came from immunoSEQ multiplex PCR; TCRdb's copy has only in-frame clones and leaves some out. The table includes approximately 150,000 clones, 81% detected once. Whole-study results and caveats: As a later analysis revealed, most CMV-associated TCR beta chains appeared HLA-restricted. Sequences of the TCR beta chain were said to predict the HLA-A and HLA-B alleles of most subjects accurately. While the bulk of TCR sequences proved rare, some public TCRs turned up in many donors.

Of note for this clone: Its antigen is still unknown.

Specimen: PBMCs. The clonotype was recovered from a woman aged 45 to 65 in good health and CMV-seronegative. J is TRBJ1-2 and V is TRBV4-1; 7 bases align to TRBD1. The CDR3 reads CASSQGRTGENYGYTF. CDR3 sequence (DNA): TGCGCCAGCAGCCAGGGCAGGACAGGAGAAAACTATGGCTACACCTTC.